The sequence of this T cell receptor beta chain was determined in a study of cytomegalovirus exposure and HLA in healthy donors. Whole-study context: Out of about 170 million T cells, an earlier analysis found roughly 110 million unique TCR beta sequences in total. Study-level findings and limits: Reportedly, HLA-A and HLA-B alleles of most subjects were accurately predicted from TCR beta.

On this clone: No antigen is known for it.

The donors, nominally healthy at sampling, likely had unrecorded immune exposures. Researchers ran the PCR with 60 Vbeta and 13 Jbeta primers. Original analysis: Tens of millions of unique TCR beta chains, roughly 11 million of them shared, were counted by a later analysis. The data were produced by immunoSEQ multiplex PCR, yet TCRdb's version contains in-frame clones alone and is incomplete. V and J calls plus clone size are reproduced from that table; the DNA served to infer D and trimming. The sample has about 170,000 clones. This sequence was found in a woman between 18 and 29 years old in good health and CMV-seropositive. Sequenced input: PBMCs.

The CDR3 sequence: CAWSLGTGDEQYF. Written as DNA, the CDR3 is TGTGCCTGGAGTTTAGGGACAGGGGATGAGCAGTACTTC. The genes are TRBV30 and TRBJ2-5; the match to TRBD1 covers 10 bases. J gave up 11 bases and V 2 bases, and 8 bases lay outside the gene matches. Germline assignment: CDR1 GTSNPN and CDR2 SVGIG (reference sequence). The CDR3 loop spans 13 amino acids.